The 9 T cell receptor beta chains below come from one sample, sequenced in a study of PD-L1 blockade in urothelial cancer. Time point denoted: peripheral blood 6 weeks after treatment start. The protocol was immunoSEQ multiplex PCR, while the TCRdb copy is restricted to in-frame clones and leaves out a portion. The table shows fewer than 50,000 clones, with about 86% occurring only once. The source was PBMCs, collected around atezolizumab (anti-PD-L1) treatment. Every receptor here comes from a man aged 55-75 years with urothelial cancer.

The chain links TRBV7-2 to TRBJ1-3, with D possibly being TRBD1 (6 bases). The CDR3 is 14 residues long. The V end lost 4 bases, the J end lost 2 bases, and 9 bases lay between the germline ends. Per germline, CDR1 SGHTA and CDR2 FQGNSA. This chain's CDR3 is CASSSRGTGNTIYF. In DNA, the CDR3 is TGTGCCAGCAGCTCCAGGGGAACTGGAAACACCATATATTTT.

The V and J genes are TRBV11-2 and TRBJ2-1; 9 bases fit TRBD1. The CDR3 has 13 residues. The junction had 3 bases not matched to a gene; V was cut back by 6 bases and J by 6 bases. CDR1 SGHAT and CDR2 FQNNGV come from the germline V gene. CDR3 amino acids: CASRGQGGNEQFF. CDR3 sequence (DNA): TGTGCCAGCAGGGGACAGGGTGGCAATGAGCAGTTCTTC.

V is TRBV30 and J is TRBJ2-7, with TRBD2 identical over 7 bases. The CDR3 runs 13 residues. The trim removed 8 bases at V and 6 bases at J, leaving 13 bases unmatched. The germline gives CDR1 GTSNPN, CDR2 SVGIG (reference sequence). The CDR3 protein is CALRTRGRFEQYF. CDR3 coding DNA: TGTGCCCTAAGGACTAGGGGTAGATTCGAGCAGTACTTC.

This CDR3 reads CASPTGSSGNTIYF. CDR3 nucleotide sequence: TGTGCCTCCCCAACAGGGAGCTCTGGAAACACCATATATTTT. The V call is TRBV30, the J call TRBJ1-3, with D possibly matching TRBD1 (6 bases). The length of the CDR3 is 14 residues. Trimming removed 7 bases at V and 0 bases at J, with 13 bases between. The germline gives CDR1 GTSNPN, CDR2 SVGIG (reference sequence).

The chain joins TRBV7-9 to TRBJ1-4; TRBD1 matches at 8 bases. J gave up 4 bases and V 0 bases, and 7 bases lay outside the gene matches. Per germline, CDR1 SEHNR and CDR2 FQNEAQ (reference sequence). CDR3 length: 17 residues. The CDR3 spells CASSLALGQGGNEKLFF. The CDR3 nucleotides are TGTGCCAGCAGCTTAGCGCTCGGACAGGGAGGTAATGAAAAACTGTTTTTT.

The chain links TRBV19 to TRBJ2-7; D gene ambiguous. This CDR3 is built from 14 residues. V lost 4 bases to trimming and J lost 4 bases, with 14 bases between them. Germline CDR1 and CDR2: LNHDA and SQIVND (reference sequence). Here the CDR3 reads CASSKGVQLYEQYF. The CDR3 DNA is TGTGCCAGTAGTAAAGGAGTCCAACTTTACGAGCAGTACTTC.

The chain recombines TRBV11-2 with TRBJ2-7; perhaps TRBD1 as D (5 bases). Germline CDR1 and CDR2: SGHAT and FQNNGV. This CDR3 is built from 14 residues. The V and J ends lost 1 base and 6 bases respectively, with 13 bases between them. The CDR3, as DNA: TGTGCCAGCAGCTTAGCCCAGGGTATTGGCGAGCAGTACTTC. This gives the protein CASSLAQGIGEQYF.

The chain carries TRBV7-3 and TRBJ2-3; 8 nucleotides match TRBD2. The CDR3 runs to 14 residues. Germline lookup yields CDR1 SGHTA and CDR2 FQGTGA. The V gene end was trimmed by 4 bases and the J gene end by 6 bases; junction bases not matched to a gene: 6. CDR3 DNA: TGTGCCAGCAGCTCGGGACTAGTTGGGGATACGCAGTATTTT. Protein: CASSSGLVGDTQYF.

The gene calls are TRBV19 and TRBJ1-2; TRBD1 might be the D (6 bases). Trimming took 4 bases from V and 4 from J, leaving 10 bases between them. This CDR3 contains 13 residues. Germline CDR1 reads LNHDA; CDR2 reads SQIVND (reference sequence). The CDR3: CASSKFRGYGYTF. The CDR3, as DNA: TGTGCCAGTAGTAAGTTCAGGGGCTATGGCTACACCTTC.